One sample yielded the 24 T cell receptor beta chains listed below, sequenced in a study of T cell repertoires in cytomegalovirus infection. Their cognate antigens are unknown. TCRdb analysed the reads with MiXCR anew, one entry per CDR3 protein. The sample carries roughly 700,000 distinct CDR3 sequences, around a third recorded once. Material: cultured PBMCs, obtained from culture after CMV antigen stimulation. These receptors were collected from a human donor in good health (CMV status not recorded). Some clones in this sample may be carry-over from other donors' samples.

This clonotype was seen more than once but under ten times. This chain joins TRBV7-9 and TRBJ2-1; D may be TRBD1 or TRBD2 (5 bases each). The germline V gene encodes CDR1 SEHNR and CDR2 FQNEAQ (reference sequence). Trimming pared 7 bases from V and 10 bases from J, leaving 23 bases between. There are 15 residues in the CDR3. The CDR3 spells CASTNRTLATGEQFF. The DNA for the CDR3 is TGTGCCAGCACCAATCGGACTCTCGCAACAGGCGAGCAGTTCTTC.

This clonotype was seen only a few times. The chain recombines TRBV14 with TRBJ1-4; TRBD1 agrees at 9 bases. V shed 5 bases and J 2 bases; nucleotides not matched to a gene: 12. CDR1 and CDR2 from the germline V gene are SGHDN and FVKESK. The CDR3 is made up of 18 amino acids. The CDR3 bases are TGTGCCAGCAGCGCCGGGACAGGGTTCATGCCTACTAATGAAAAACTGTTTTTT. This gives the protein CASSAGTGFMPTNEKLFF.

This clonotype was counted many times. The rearrangement uses TRBV7-2 and TRBJ2-2, with a tentative D call TRBD2 (5 bases). The CDR3 has 16 residues. Germline lookup yields CDR1 SGHTA and CDR2 FQGNSA. Trimming removed 5 bases at V and 7 bases at J, with 20 bases between. The CDR3 DNA reads TGTGCCAGCAGCCTTCCTACCCCGGGCGGGCACGGGGAGCTGTTTTTT. Translation gives CASSLPTPGGHGELFF.

The sample holds one count of this clonotype. This chain connects TRBV5-5 to TRBJ1-1, with a tentative D call TRBD1 (6 bases). The germline CDR1 and CDR2 sequences are SGHKS and YYEKEE (reference sequence). Trimming pared 1 base from V and 5 bases from J, leaving 12 bases between. This CDR3 has 14 amino acids. The CDR3 DNA follows: TGTGCCAGCAGCTTGTGGGGGGGCGGGACTGAAGCTTTCTTT. It codes for CASSLWGGGTEAFF.

This clonotype was found a few times. The V and J genes are TRBV19 and TRBJ1-2; 7 bases agree with TRBD1. With 3 bases clipped from V and 5 bases from J, the junction kept 6 bases outside the gene matches. CDR3 length: 14 residues. The germline V gene encodes CDR1 LNHDA and CDR2 SQIVND (reference sequence). The CDR3 DNA sequence: TGTGCCAGTAGTATCGGAACAGGGGTTTATGGCTACACCTTC. Translated: CASSIGTGVYGYTF.

This clonotype was picked up one time. This rearrangement joins TRBV6-8 to TRBJ2-1; 14 positions match TRBD2. Looked up from germline, CDR1 is MNHGY and CDR2 is SAAAGT. The CDR3 sequence is 21 residues long. J gave up 0 bases and V 5 bases, and 15 bases lay outside the gene matches. Here the CDR3 DNA reads TGTGCCAGCAGTCATCTGCTGTCCGGGACTAGCGGGGGAACCTCCTACAATGAGCAGTTCTTC. Protein sequence: CASSHLLSGTSGGTSYNEQFF.

This clonotype appeared a few times. The chain carries TRBV7-9 and TRBJ2-1; D remains ambiguous. The CDR3 loop spans 12 amino acids. Trimming removed 4 bases from V and 15 bases from J, with 16 bases in between. Germline CDR1 is SEHNR and CDR2 is FQNEAQ (reference sequence). CDR3 in DNA: TGTGCCAGCAGCTCCACCTCGGGCCTTGGGTTCTTC. Its translation is CASSSTSGLGFF.

The table lists this clonotype with a few counts. The chain uses TRBV28 and TRBJ1-5; 9 nucleotides agree with TRBD1. This CDR3 spans 15 amino acids. Germline CDR1 reads MDHEN; CDR2 reads SYDVKM. V shed 8 bases, J shed 4 bases, and the junction held 9 bases outside the gene matches. For the CDR3, the DNA is TGTGCCAGCCGAACAGGGGGCGCGTGGAATCAGCCCCAGCATTTT. Protein product: CASRTGGAWNQPQHF.

This clonotype was counted between two and nine times. The rearrangement uses TRBV27 and TRBJ2-7; D call uncertain. V shed 6 bases and J shed 6 bases, with 12 bases lying between them. CDR3 size: 12 residues. Germline assignment: CDR1 MNHEY and CDR2 SMNVEV (reference sequence). This CDR3 reads CASRAARAEQYF. The CDR3 coding sequence is TGTGCCAGCAGGGCCGCTAGGGCCGAGCAGTACTTC.

There are many counts of this clonotype. The V call is TRBV7-8, the J call TRBJ1-1; TRBD1 matches 7 bases. Germline loops: CDR1 SGHVS, CDR2 FQNEAQ. The CDR3 spans 13 residues. The ends lost 5 bases at V and 14 bases at J; junction bases unmatched: 14. This CDR3 reads CASSPPGQDGRFF. CDR3 bases: TGTGCCAGCAGCCCGCCCGGACAGGACGGTCGATTCTTT.

In its sample, this clonotype was seen a few times. The chain recombines TRBV27 with TRBJ2-1, with 7 nucleotides matching TRBD2. CDR1 is MNHEY, CDR2 SMNVEV, per germline (reference sequence). Germline trimming cut 4 bases from V and 8 bases from J; bases unmatched to any gene: 5. This CDR3 comprises 13 residues. CDR3 region: CASSYAGADEQFF. The CDR3 DNA sequence: TGTGCCAGCAGTTACGCGGGAGCAGATGAGCAGTTCTTC.

This clonotype was seen only a few times. This rearrangement joins TRBV5-4 to TRBJ2-2, with D maybe TRBD2 (6 bases). The CDR3 has 18 amino acids. Trimming pared 4 bases from V and 0 bases from J, leaving 19 bases between. The V gene's germline CDR1 is SGHNT and CDR2 YYREEE (reference sequence). The CDR3 region has the DNA TGTGCCAGCAGCGGGGGGTCCAGGAGCGGGCCGAACACCGGGGAGCTGTTTTTT. Translated, it gives CASSGGSRSGPNTGELFF.

In its sample, this clonotype was seen many times. The chain recombines TRBV7-2 with TRBJ1-5; 9 bases map to TRBD1. CDR3 size: 13 residues. The V gene's germline CDR1 is SGHTA and CDR2 FQGNSA. V shed 5 bases and J 9 bases; nucleotides not matched to a gene: 5. The CDR3 sequence: CASSNRGRAPQHF. As DNA, the CDR3 is TGTGCCAGCAGCAACAGGGGGCGGGCGCCCCAGCATTTT. Variable domain in full (rest from reference TRBV7-2 and TRBJ1-5): GAGVSQSPSNKVTEKGKDVELRCDPISGHTALYWYRQSLGQGLEFLIYFQGNSAPDKSGLPSDRFSAERTGGSVSTLTIQRTQQEDSAVYLCASSNRGRAPQHFGDGTRLSIL.

This clonotype was detected a few times. The J gene is TRBJ2-7, the V gene TRBV7-9, with TRBD1 as a possible D gene (6 bases). The germline V gene has CDR1 SEHNR and CDR2 FQNEAQ (reference sequence). The ends were cut back, 5 bases at V and 0 bases at J, with 17 bases in the middle. This CDR3 has 16 residues. The CDR3 DNA reads TGTGCCAGCAGCCCCAGGGGTCTGGGATCCTCCTACGAGCAGTACTTC. Amino acids: CASSPRGLGSSYEQYF.

This clonotype appeared a few times. The J gene is TRBJ1-3, the V gene TRBV2, with D perhaps matching TRBD1 (5 bases). Germline V gives CDR1 SNHLY, CDR2 FYNNEI. The CDR3 totals 19 residues. The V end was cut by 6 bases, the J end by 0 bases, with 24 bases between. DNA of the CDR3: TGTGCCAGCAGGGACACCGACGATGCTGGAAAGAGCTCTGGAAACACCATATATTTT. Amino acid sequence: CASRDTDDAGKSSGNTIYF. Full variable domain (missing parts from reference TRBV2 and TRBJ1-3): EPEVTQTPSHQVTQMGQEVILRCVPISNHLYFYWYRQILGQKVEFLVSFYNNEISEKSEIFDDQFSVERPDGSNFTLKIRSTKLEDSAMYFCASRDTDDAGKSSGNTIYFGEGSWLTVV.

Only a few counts were recorded for this clonotype. The rearrangement links TRBV4-3 to TRBJ2-1; D unclear. CDR1 is LGHNA, CDR2 YSLEER, per germline. The CDR3 covers 16 residues. V dropped 4 bases and J dropped 9 bases, with 22 bases sitting between them. In nucleotides, the CDR3 is TGCGCCAGCAGCCCCGCACGGAGACCTCTCGAGGTTGAGCAGTTCTTC. This codes for CASSPARRPLEVEQFF.

J is TRBJ2-7 and V is TRBV11-2; no clear D. The CDR3 contains 14 residues. The V end lost 0 bases, the J end lost 1 base, and 7 bases lay between the germline ends. Germline V gene lookup returns CDR1 SGHAT and CDR2 FQNNGV. The CDR3 loop is CASSLDLPSYEQYF. The DNA for the CDR3 is TGTGCCAGCAGCTTAGATTTACCTTCCTACGAGCAGTACTTC.

In its sample, this clonotype was seen many times. V and J are TRBV7-2 and TRBJ2-5; D is uncertain. The V end lost 3 bases, the J end lost 2 bases, and 4 bases lay between the germline ends. CDR1 and CDR2 (germline): SGHTA, FQGNSA. There are 12 residues in the CDR3. CDR3 DNA sequence: TGTGCCAGCAGCTTCGAACAAGAGACCCAGTACTTC. Amino acid sequence: CASSFEQETQYF.

This clonotype came up a few times. The V and J genes are TRBV6-2 or TRBV6-3 and TRBJ2-1, with TRBD1 identical over 10 bases. With 6 bases clipped from V and 8 bases from J, the junction kept 7 bases outside the gene matches. Germline-derived CDR1 and CDR2 are MNHEY and SVGEGT. The length of the CDR3 is 14 residues. DNA of the CDR3: TGTGCCAGCAGCAAAGGGGACAGGGGCCATGAGCAGTTCTTC. Protein product: CASSKGDRGHEQFF.

The chain links TRBV12-3 or TRBV12-4 to TRBJ1-5, with D possibly matching TRBD1 (6 bases). The CDR3 totals 14 residues. V was trimmed by 7 bases and J by 4 bases, leaving 14 bases between them. The CDR3 DNA reads as TGTGCCAGCACCGTGCGGGGGCAGAATCAGCCCCAGCATTTT. It specifies CASTVRGQNQPQHF.

The rearrangement links TRBV20-1 to TRBJ1-2, with TRBD1 identical over 7 bases. Germline values: CDR1 DFQATT, CDR2 SNEGSKA (reference sequence). The CDR3 sequence is 12 residues long. V shed 6 bases, J shed 5 bases, and the junction held 6 bases outside the gene matches. The CDR3 sequence: CSAPLGQYGYTF. In DNA form, the CDR3 reads TGCAGTGCCCCCCTGGGACAGTATGGCTACACCTTC.

This chain links TRBV7-2 with TRBJ2-1; 9 bases map to TRBD1. The germline CDR1 and CDR2 sequences are SGHTA and FQGNSA. This CDR3 region has 15 residues. The V segment lost 6 bases and the J segment 6 bases; nucleotides outside the gene matches: 9. The CDR3 reads CASSWAGTGPNEQFF. CDR3 DNA: TGTGCCAGCAGTTGGGCCGGGACAGGGCCCAATGAGCAGTTCTTC.

This clonotype was observed a few times. The CDR3 loop reads CSARGPGMGDTEAFF. CDR3 in DNA: TGCAGTGCTAGAGGCCCAGGGATGGGAGACACTGAAGCTTTCTTT. V usage is TRBV20-1 and J usage is TRBJ1-1; TRBD1 might be the D (5 bases). Germline CDR1 DFQATT, CDR2 SNEGSKA (reference sequence). This CDR3 is built from 15 residues. Deletions cut 1 base from V and 3 bases from J, with 15 bases between.

As for this clonotype: With a much larger clone just one base away, this may be a read error. The V and J genes are TRBV7-2 and TRBJ2-2, with no clear D. Germline V CDR1 and CDR2: SGHTA, FQGNSA. The CDR3 length is 18 residues. V lost 5 bases to trimming and J lost 0 bases, with 19 bases between them. CDR3 protein: CASSQWAARNANTGELFF. Here the CDR3 DNA reads TGTGCCAGCAGCCAATGGGCCGCGAGAAACGCGAACACCGGGGAGCTGTTTTTT.